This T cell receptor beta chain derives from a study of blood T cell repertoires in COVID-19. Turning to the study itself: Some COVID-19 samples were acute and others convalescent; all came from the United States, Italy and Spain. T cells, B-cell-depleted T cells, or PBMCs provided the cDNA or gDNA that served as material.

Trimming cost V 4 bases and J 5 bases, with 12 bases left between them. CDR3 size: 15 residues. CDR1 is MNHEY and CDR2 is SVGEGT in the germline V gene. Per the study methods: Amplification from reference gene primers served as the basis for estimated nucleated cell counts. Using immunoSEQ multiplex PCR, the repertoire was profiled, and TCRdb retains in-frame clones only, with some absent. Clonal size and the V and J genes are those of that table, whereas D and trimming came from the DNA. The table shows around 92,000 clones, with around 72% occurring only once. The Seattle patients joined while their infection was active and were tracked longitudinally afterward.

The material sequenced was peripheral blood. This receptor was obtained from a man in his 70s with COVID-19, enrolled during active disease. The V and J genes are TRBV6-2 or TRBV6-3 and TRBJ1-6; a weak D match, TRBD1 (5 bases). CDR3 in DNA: TGTGCCAGCAGTTCGGGGGATTCGAATAATTCACCCCTCCACTTT. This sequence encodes CASSSGDSNNSPLHF.